Listed below are T cell receptor beta chains from one sample, sequenced in a study. TCRdb itself ran the 5' RACE reads through MiXCR, one entry per CDR3 protein. The profile shows 35,000 to 50,000 distinct CDR3 sequences, roughly a fifth of them singletons. The material sequenced was Tregs sorted from blood. Source of these receptors: a female donor with breast cancer. Both conserved end residues are part of each CDR3. Fields, in order: J gene, D gene, clone size, V gene, CDR3 protein, CDR3 DNA. D genes are given only for firm matches. Part of the rows lack a size; the others show once, few, many or a class for expanded clones.

j_call: TRBJ1-1
d_call: .
clone_size: many
v_call: TRBV7-9
cdr3_aa: CASSPSWGNTEAFF
cdr3_nt: TGTGCCAGCAGCCCATCTTGGGGGAACACTGAAGCTTTCTTT

j_call: TRBJ1-1
d_call: TRBD1
clone_size: many
v_call: TRBV6-5
cdr3_aa: CASSYSLGQGGEAFF
cdr3_nt: TGTGCCAGCAGTTACTCCCTGGGACAGGGCGGGGAAGCTTTCTTT

j_call: TRBJ2-1
d_call: TRBD2
clone_size: .
v_call: TRBV29-1
cdr3_aa: CSVGLAGRGKNEQFF
cdr3_nt: TGCAGCGTTGGTCTAGCGGGAAGGGGGAAAAATGAGCAGTTCTTC

j_call: TRBJ2-2
d_call: TRBD2
clone_size: .
v_call: TRBV20-1
cdr3_aa: CSAPSGHSGELFF
cdr3_nt: TGCAGTGCCCCTAGCGGACACTCCGGGGAGTTGTTTTTT

j_call: TRBJ2-6
d_call: .
clone_size: few
v_call: TRBV6-1
cdr3_aa: CASSPRAGSGANVLTF
cdr3_nt: TGTGCCAGCAGTCCCCGCGCGGGCTCTGGGGCCAACGTCCTGACTTTC

j_call: TRBJ2-1
d_call: .
clone_size: .
v_call: TRBV20-1
cdr3_aa: CSARRAALRYNEQFF
cdr3_nt: TGCAGTGCTAGACGGGCGGCCTTAAGGTACAATGAGCAGTTCTTC

j_call: TRBJ2-7
d_call: .
clone_size: .
v_call: TRBV27
cdr3_aa: CTSASTGTYNEQYF
cdr3_nt: TGTACCAGCGCCTCGACAGGGACTTACAATGAGCAGTACTTC

j_call: TRBJ2-5
d_call: TRBD1
clone_size: .
v_call: TRBV5-1
cdr3_aa: CASSWDRGLEETQYF
cdr3_nt: TGCGCCAGCAGCTGGGACAGGGGGCTGGAAGAGACCCAGTACTTC

j_call: TRBJ2-7
d_call: TRBD2
clone_size: .
v_call: TRBV20-1
cdr3_aa: CSARLAGGREQYF
cdr3_nt: TGCAGTGCTAGACTAGCGGGAGGCCGCGAGCAGTACTTC

j_call: TRBJ1-5
d_call: .
clone_size: .
v_call: TRBV5-1
cdr3_aa: CASSSQGNQPQHF
cdr3_nt: TGCGCCAGCAGCTCGCAGGGCAATCAGCCCCAGCATTTT

j_call: TRBJ2-2
d_call: .
clone_size: few
v_call: TRBV9
cdr3_aa: CASSVELITGELFF
cdr3_nt: TGTGCCAGCAGCGTAGAACTGATCACCGGGGAGCTGTTTTTT

j_call: TRBJ2-1
d_call: TRBD1
clone_size: .
v_call: TRBV30
cdr3_aa: CAWSVGTGVYNEQFF
cdr3_nt: TGTGCCTGGAGTGTAGGGACAGGAGTCTACAATGAGCAGTTCTTC

j_call: TRBJ1-4
d_call: .
clone_size: many
v_call: TRBV6-1
cdr3_aa: CASSEVGKLFF
cdr3_nt: TGTGCCAGCAGTGAAGTCGGAAAACTGTTTTTT

j_call: TRBJ2-7
d_call: TRBD2
clone_size: few
v_call: TRBV6-5
cdr3_aa: CASSIGTIYSYEQYF
cdr3_nt: TGTGCCAGCAGTATCGGGACTATCTACTCCTACGAGCAGTACTTC

j_call: TRBJ2-6
d_call: .
clone_size: .
v_call: TRBV3-1
cdr3_aa: CASSQDSGAGANVLTF
cdr3_nt: TGTGCCAGCAGCCAAGACTCGGGGGCTGGGGCCAACGTCCTGACTTTC

j_call: TRBJ2-3
d_call: TRBD2
clone_size: .
v_call: TRBV12-3/TRBV12-4
cdr3_aa: CASSFRGLAGRTDTQYF
cdr3_nt: TGTGCCAGCAGTTTCCGCGGACTAGCGGGGCGCACAGATACGCAGTATTTT

j_call: TRBJ2-7
d_call: TRBD1
clone_size: .
v_call: TRBV6-1
cdr3_aa: CASSEIGTGGYEQYF
cdr3_nt: TGTGCCAGCAGTGAAATTGGGACAGGGGGCTACGAGCAGTACTTC

j_call: TRBJ2-5
d_call: .
clone_size: many
v_call: TRBV5-1
cdr3_aa: CASSLEGGETQYF
cdr3_nt: TGCGCCAGCAGCTTGGAAGGCGGAGAGACCCAGTACTTC

j_call: TRBJ2-3
d_call: .
clone_size: few
v_call: TRBV20-1
cdr3_aa: CSARTGGGRRTYTDTQYF
cdr3_nt: TGCAGTGCTAGAACCGGAGGGGGTAGGAGGACTTACACAGATACGCAGTATTTT

j_call: TRBJ2-2
d_call: TRBD1
clone_size: few
v_call: TRBV9
cdr3_aa: CASSGPGTGTGELFF
cdr3_nt: TGTGCCAGCAGCGGACCCGGGACAGGGACCGGGGAGCTGTTTTTT

j_call: TRBJ1-4
d_call: .
clone_size: .
v_call: TRBV4-2
cdr3_aa: CASSQAQARGNEKLFF
cdr3_nt: TGTGCCAGCAGCCAAGCACAAGCGAGGGGGAATGAAAAACTGTTTTTT

j_call: TRBJ2-5
d_call: TRBD1
clone_size: many
v_call: TRBV28
cdr3_aa: CASRLHGQGEETQYF
cdr3_nt: TGTGCCAGCAGACTCCACGGACAGGGGGAAGAGACCCAGTACTTC

j_call: TRBJ2-3
d_call: TRBD1
clone_size: few
v_call: TRBV10-3
cdr3_aa: CAIRQGTGTQYF
cdr3_nt: TGTGCCATCCGACAGGGTACAGGTACGCAGTATTTT

j_call: TRBJ1-1
d_call: .
clone_size: .
v_call: TRBV5-6
cdr3_aa: CASSPGGLGTEAFF
cdr3_nt: TGTGCCAGCAGCCCCGGGGGCCTGGGCACTGAAGCTTTCTTT

j_call: TRBJ2-1
d_call: .
clone_size: .
v_call: TRBV7-3
cdr3_aa: CASSLSGDPYNEQFF
cdr3_nt: TGTGCCAGCAGCTTAAGCGGAGACCCCTACAATGAGCAGTTCTTC

j_call: TRBJ2-5
d_call: .
clone_size: few
v_call: TRBV6-2/TRBV6-3
cdr3_aa: CASSHRWTPQETQYF
cdr3_nt: TGTGCCAGCAGTCATCGGTGGACTCCTCAAGAGACCCAGTACTTC

j_call: TRBJ2-3
d_call: TRBD1
clone_size: .
v_call: TRBV5-1
cdr3_aa: CASGFGTGIITDTQYF
cdr3_nt: TGCGCCAGCGGCTTCGGGACAGGGATTATCACAGATACGCAGTATTTT

j_call: TRBJ1-1
d_call: .
clone_size: many
v_call: TRBV4-1
cdr3_aa: CASSQMTARWTEAFF
cdr3_nt: TGCGCCAGCAGCCAGATGACGGCGCGTTGGACTGAAGCTTTCTTT

j_call: TRBJ2-1
d_call: TRBD2
clone_size: .
v_call: TRBV5-1
cdr3_aa: CANSLGAGGVNEQFF
cdr3_nt: TGCGCCAACAGCTTGGGTGCGGGAGGGGTAAATGAGCAGTTCTTC

j_call: TRBJ2-1
d_call: .
clone_size: .
v_call: TRBV28
cdr3_aa: CASSFRDNSYNEQFF
cdr3_nt: TGTGCCAGCAGTTTTCGAGATAACTCCTACAATGAGCAGTTCTTC

j_call: TRBJ2-3
d_call: .
clone_size: .
v_call: TRBV27
cdr3_aa: CASSPGATDTQYF
cdr3_nt: TGTGCCAGCAGCCCTGGCGCCACAGATACGCAGTATTTT

j_call: TRBJ1-6
d_call: .
clone_size: few
v_call: TRBV4-1
cdr3_aa: CASSQDLTDNSPLHF
cdr3_nt: TGCGCCAGCAGCCAAGATCTAACAGATAATTCACCCCTCCACTTT

j_call: TRBJ2-1
d_call: .
clone_size: .
v_call: TRBV7-9
cdr3_aa: CASSLAGTQEQFF
cdr3_nt: TGTGCCAGCAGCTTAGCCGGGACACAAGAGCAGTTCTTC

j_call: TRBJ2-7
d_call: TRBD2
clone_size: .
v_call: TRBV6-6
cdr3_aa: CATGPLADSYEQYF
cdr3_nt: TGTGCCACCGGCCCGCTAGCGGACTCCTACGAGCAGTACTTC

j_call: TRBJ2-3
d_call: .
clone_size: .
v_call: TRBV3-1
cdr3_aa: CANSPRLESTDTQYF
cdr3_nt: TGTGCCAACAGCCCACGACTAGAGAGCACAGATACGCAGTATTTT

j_call: TRBJ2-2
d_call: .
clone_size: few
v_call: TRBV27
cdr3_aa: CASSFGDGELFF
cdr3_nt: TGTGCCAGCAGTTTCGGGGACGGGGAGCTGTTTTTT

j_call: TRBJ1-2
d_call: .
clone_size: few
v_call: TRBV24-1
cdr3_aa: CATWGAPNYGYTF
cdr3_nt: TGTGCCACCTGGGGGGCCCCGAACTATGGCTACACCTTC

j_call: TRBJ2-1
d_call: TRBD2
clone_size: .
v_call: TRBV20-1
cdr3_aa: CSARDFPAGEDNEQFF
cdr3_nt: TGCAGTGCTAGAGATTTTCCAGCGGGAGAAGACAATGAGCAGTTCTTC

j_call: TRBJ2-1
d_call: TRBD1
clone_size: .
v_call: TRBV18
cdr3_aa: CASSPRDRVYNEQFF
cdr3_nt: TGTGCCAGCTCACCACGGGACAGGGTGTACAATGAGCAGTTCTTC

j_call: TRBJ1-1
d_call: .
clone_size: many
v_call: TRBV2
cdr3_aa: CASSVRENTEAFF
cdr3_nt: TGTGCCAGCAGTGTTCGCGAGAACACTGAAGCTTTCTTT

j_call: TRBJ1-2
d_call: .
clone_size: medium-sized
v_call: TRBV5-1
cdr3_aa: CASSTGSGYTF
cdr3_nt: TGCGCCAGCAGCACAGGGTCCGGCTACACCTTC

j_call: TRBJ2-1
d_call: TRBD2
clone_size: .
v_call: TRBV29-1
cdr3_aa: CSVPKTSGRAFYNEQFF
cdr3_nt: TGCAGCGTTCCCAAGACTAGCGGGAGGGCCTTCTACAATGAGCAGTTCTTC

j_call: TRBJ2-5
d_call: .
clone_size: many
v_call: TRBV5-6
cdr3_aa: CASSWGVGQETQYF
cdr3_nt: TGTGCCAGCAGCTGGGGGGTGGGTCAAGAGACCCAGTACTTC

j_call: TRBJ1-2
d_call: .
clone_size: many
v_call: TRBV5-1
cdr3_aa: CASSLDSRNYGYTF
cdr3_nt: TGCGCCAGCAGCTTGGACAGCCGTAACTATGGCTACACCTTC

j_call: TRBJ2-7
d_call: TRBD2
clone_size: .
v_call: TRBV12-3/TRBV12-4
cdr3_aa: CASSFSGRGGEQYF
cdr3_nt: TGTGCCAGCAGTTTTAGCGGGAGAGGTGGCGAGCAGTACTTC

j_call: TRBJ2-5
d_call: TRBD1
clone_size: many
v_call: TRBV5-1
cdr3_aa: CASSTGTGQKETQYF
cdr3_nt: TGCGCCAGCAGCACCGGGACAGGGCAGAAAGAGACCCAGTACTTC

j_call: TRBJ1-1
d_call: TRBD1
clone_size: few
v_call: TRBV18
cdr3_aa: CASSPDGTGSGEPPFEAFF
cdr3_nt: TGTGCCAGCTCACCAGACGGGACAGGATCAGGGGAACCCCCTTTCGAAGCTTTCTTT

j_call: TRBJ2-7
d_call: .
clone_size: few
v_call: TRBV9
cdr3_aa: CASSVETDTYEQYF
cdr3_nt: TGTGCCAGCAGCGTCGAGACGGACACCTACGAGCAGTACTTC

j_call: TRBJ1-6
d_call: .
clone_size: many
v_call: TRBV12-3/TRBV12-4
cdr3_aa: CASSFSGGNSPLHF
cdr3_nt: TGTGCCAGCAGTTTCTCGGGGGGGAATTCACCCCTCCACTTT

j_call: TRBJ2-5
d_call: TRBD1
clone_size: many
v_call: TRBV4-1
cdr3_aa: CASSQTISGQGEETQYF
cdr3_nt: TGCGCCAGCAGCCAAACAATCTCGGGACAGGGCGAGGAGACCCAGTACTTC